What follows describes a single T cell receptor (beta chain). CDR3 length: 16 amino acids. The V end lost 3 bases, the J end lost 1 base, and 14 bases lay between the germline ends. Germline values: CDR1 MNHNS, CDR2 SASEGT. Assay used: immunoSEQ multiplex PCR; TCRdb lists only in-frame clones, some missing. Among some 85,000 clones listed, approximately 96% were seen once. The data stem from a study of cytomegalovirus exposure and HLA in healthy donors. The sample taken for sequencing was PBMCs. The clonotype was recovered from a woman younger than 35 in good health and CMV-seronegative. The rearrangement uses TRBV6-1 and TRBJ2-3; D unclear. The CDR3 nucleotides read TGTGCCAGCAGTGAGAGAGTTGGTGTGGGCACAGATACGCAGTATTTT. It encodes CASSERVGVGTDTQYF.